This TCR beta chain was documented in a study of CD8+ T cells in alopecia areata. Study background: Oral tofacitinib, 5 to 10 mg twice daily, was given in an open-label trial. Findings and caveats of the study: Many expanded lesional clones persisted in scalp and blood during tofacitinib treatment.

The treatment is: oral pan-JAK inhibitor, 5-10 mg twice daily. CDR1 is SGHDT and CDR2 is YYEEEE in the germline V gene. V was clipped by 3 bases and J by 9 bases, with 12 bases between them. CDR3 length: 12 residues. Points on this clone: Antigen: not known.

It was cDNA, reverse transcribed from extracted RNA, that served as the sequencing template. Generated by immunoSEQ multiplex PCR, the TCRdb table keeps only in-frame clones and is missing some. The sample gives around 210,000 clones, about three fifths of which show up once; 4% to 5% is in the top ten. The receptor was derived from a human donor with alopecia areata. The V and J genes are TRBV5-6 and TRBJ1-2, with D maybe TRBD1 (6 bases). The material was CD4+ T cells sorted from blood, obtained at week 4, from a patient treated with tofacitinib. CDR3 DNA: TGTGCCAGCAGCTCGACGGGGGGCCGCTACACCTTC. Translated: CASSSTGGRYTF. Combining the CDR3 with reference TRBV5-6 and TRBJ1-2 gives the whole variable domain DAGVTQSPTHLIKTRGQQVTLRCSPKSGHDTVSWYQQALGQGPQFIFQYYEEEERQRGNFPDRFSGHQFPNYSSELNVNALLLGDSALYLCASSSTGGRYTFGSGTRLTVV.